What follows is one T cell receptor beta chain and its context. The CDR3 contains 14 residues. Between the trimmed V and J ends, which lost 3 bases and 1 base, there was a span of 10 bases. Per germline, CDR1 SGHNT and CDR2 YYREEE (reference sequence). Authors' analysis steps: Reference gene primers were amplified, and this amplification served to estimate nucleated cell counts. The protocol was immunoSEQ multiplex PCR, while the TCRdb copy is restricted to in-frame clones and leaves out a portion. V and J calls and clone size follow that table, whereas D and trimming were derived from the DNA. The table has some 280,000 clones, 70% to 90% seen once; the top ten hold 2.5% to 3.5%. This sample was taken from a study of blood T cell repertoires in COVID-19. Overall study context: Sources were T cells, B-cell-depleted T cells, or PBMCs; the material itself was cDNA or gDNA.

Sequencing input: peripheral blood. The V call is TRBV5-4, the J call TRBJ1-1; D unresolved. This TCR was recovered from a woman in her twenties or thirties with active or convalescent COVID-19. CDR3 DNA: TGTGCCAGCAGCTCGACGGGTTCGAACACTGAAGCTTTCTTT. It specifies CASSSTGSNTEAFF.